This T cell receptor (beta chain) is drawn from a study of CXCR3-negative and CXCR3-positive naive CD8 T cells. On the study more broadly: A total of 130 million to 150 million TRB reads was generated, with about 1.5 +/- 0.3 million per library.

Comment on this clonotype: The antigen remains undetermined.

Via 5' RACE with UMI labels, TRB cDNA libraries were prepared. TCRdb processed the 5' RACE reads again and assigns one entry to each CDR3 protein, with no DNA. Its table lists approximately 120,000 distinct CDR3 sequences. Naive CD8+ T cells displayed a CD45RO-CCR7+CD27+CD95- phenotype. Notes on the study in general: CXCR3-expressing naive cells carried TRB CDR3s more hydrophobic than those of CXCR3-negative naive cells. Post-cryopreservation CXCR3 expression was partly diminished, and the bulk of assays employed fresh PBMCs.

The CDR3 loop spans 19 amino acids. CDR1 is MNHEY and CDR2 is SVGEGT in the germline V gene. The receptor comes from a human donor in good health. Some clones in this sample may be carry-over from other donors' samples. The sequencing sample was made of naive CXCR3+ CD8+ T cells from blood. Subset meaning: CD45RO-CCR7+CD27+CD95- naive CD8+ T cells expressing CXCR3 (TNR3+). V and J are TRBV6-2 or TRBV6-3 and TRBJ2-7; absent DNA, TCRdb's TRBD1 call cannot be checked. The chain's CDR3 is CASSYGAGTGFYVSYEQYF.